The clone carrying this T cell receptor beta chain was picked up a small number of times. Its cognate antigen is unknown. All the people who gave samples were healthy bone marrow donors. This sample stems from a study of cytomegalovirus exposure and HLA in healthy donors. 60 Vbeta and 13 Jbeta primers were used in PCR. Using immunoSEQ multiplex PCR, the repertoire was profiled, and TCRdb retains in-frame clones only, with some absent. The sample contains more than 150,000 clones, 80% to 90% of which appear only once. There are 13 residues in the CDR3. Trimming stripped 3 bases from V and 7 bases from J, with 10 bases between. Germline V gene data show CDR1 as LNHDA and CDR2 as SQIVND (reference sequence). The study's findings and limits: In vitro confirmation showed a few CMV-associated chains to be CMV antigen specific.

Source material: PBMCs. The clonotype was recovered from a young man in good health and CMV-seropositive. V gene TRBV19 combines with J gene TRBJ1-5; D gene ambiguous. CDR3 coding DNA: TGTGCCAGTAGTATGGTCGGAGGGCAGCCCCAGCATTTT. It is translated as CASSMVGGQPQHF.